These 15 T cell receptor beta chains share one sample of origin, sequenced in a study of CD8+ T cells in alopecia areata. Following extraction, RNA underwent reverse transcription to cDNA, which served as the sequencing template. Libraries were prepared by immunoSEQ multiplex PCR; TCRdb keeps only in-frame clonotypes and omits some of them. Among roughly 100,000 clones listed, around 59% were seen once. The sequenced sample consisted of CD4+ T cells sorted from blood. The receptors stem from a human donor in good health.

This chain links TRBV11-2 with TRBJ2-7, with 8 nucleotides matching TRBD1. The CDR3 totals 14 residues. V was clipped by 5 bases and J by 0 bases; unmatched bases: 3. CDR1 and CDR2 from the germline V gene are SGHAT and FQNNGV. The CDR3 DNA reads as TGTGCCAGCAGCCAGACAGGGGTCTCCTACGAGCAGTACTTC. It translates to CASSQTGVSYEQYF.

The V gene is TRBV2, the J gene TRBJ1-2; 9 positions agree with TRBD1. The length of the CDR3 is 14 residues. Germline CDR1 and CDR2: SNHLY and FYNNEI. The trim removed 5 bases at V and 8 bases at J, leaving 9 bases unmatched. The CDR3 DNA reads TGTGCCAGCAGTAACCACAGGGGGCCAAAGGGCTACACCTTC. This encodes CASSNHRGPKGYTF.

This clone occurred a few times. This chain joins TRBV21-1 and TRBJ2-7; the table's D gene call, TRBD2, was not cross checked with the DNA. TRBV21-1 is given as a pseudogene. The length of the CDR3 is 13 residues. The CDR3 reads CASSVAWGGEQYF. The CDR3 DNA sequence: TGTGCCAGCAGCGTCGCGTGGGGGGGCGAGCAGTACTTC.

The rearrangement links TRBV25-1 to TRBJ1-1; no definite D call. CDR1 MGHDK and CDR2 SYGVNS come from the germline V gene. V dropped 2 bases and J dropped 8 bases, with 9 bases sitting between them. The CDR3 sequence is 12 residues long. CDR3 DNA sequence: TGTGCCAGCAGTGAAGACGGACGCGAAGCTTTCTTT. This encodes CASSEDGREAFF.

V is TRBV5-4 and J is TRBJ1-2; perhaps TRBD1 as D (6 bases). Trimming took 5 bases from V and 2 from J, leaving 19 bases between them. The germline V gene has CDR1 SGHNT and CDR2 YYREEE (reference sequence). The CDR3 runs to 16 residues. The CDR3 sequence is CASSPGTPNTNYGYTF. CDR3 coding DNA: TGTGCCAGCAGTCCAGGGACACCGAATACCAACTATGGCTACACCTTC.

This clone was observed a few times. This rearrangement joins TRBV4-3 to TRBJ2-7; 9 bases fit TRBD1. Losses at the gene ends were 4 bases for V and 3 bases for J; bases not matched to a gene: 4. The germline gives CDR1 LGHNA, CDR2 YSLEER. The CDR3 sequence is 14 residues long. The CDR3 nucleotides read TGCGCCAGCAGCCCCAGGACAGGGGACTACGAGCAGTACTTC. This codes for CASSPRTGDYEQYF.

V gene TRBV30 combines with J gene TRBJ1-5; 7 bases agree with TRBD1. V shed 2 bases and J 2 bases; nucleotides not matched to a gene: 3. The CDR3 has 14 amino acids. Germline V CDR1 and CDR2: GTSNPN, SVGIG (reference sequence). The CDR3 coding sequence is TGTGCCTGGAGTAAGGGGGCGCGCAATCAGCCCCAGCATTTT. This gives the protein CAWSKGARNQPQHF.

The rearrangement uses TRBV15 and TRBJ2-6; a weak D match, TRBD1 (6 bases). The CDR3 consists of 19 residues. Trimming pared 1 base from V and 0 bases from J, leaving 16 bases between. Germline V gene sequence: CDR1 LNHNV, CDR2 YYDKDF (reference sequence). The CDR3 loop reads CATSRVFWQGSSGANVLTF. The CDR3 coding sequence is TGTGCCACCAGCAGAGTGTTTTGGCAGGGGTCCTCTGGGGCCAACGTCCTGACTTTC.

Here the CDR3 DNA reads TGTGCCAGCAGCTTAGCAGGGCAAGGCGAGCAGTACTTC. Translation: CASSLAGQGEQYF. The chain uses TRBV7-9 and TRBJ2-7; no clear D gene. CDR1 is SEHNR and CDR2 is FQNEAQ in the germline V gene (reference sequence). The CDR3 consists of 13 residues. Trimming removed 0 bases from V and 6 bases from J, with 9 bases in between.

The chain combines TRBV4-2 with TRBJ1-1; 9 nucleotides align to TRBD1. Germline V CDR1 and CDR2: LGHNA, YNFKEQ. This CDR3 spans 17 amino acids. Trimming took 2 bases from V and 3 from J; bases not matched to a gene: 10. The CDR3 nucleotides are TGTGCCAGCAGCCAACCAACAGGACAGGGGAGCGACACTGAAGCTTTCTTT. It encodes CASSQPTGQGSDTEAFF.

This sequence joins TRBV4-2 and TRBJ2-2; D is unclear. The CDR3 runs 14 residues. In germline, CDR1 is LGHNA, CDR2 YNFKEQ. Trimming removed 0 bases from V and 6 bases from J, with 8 bases in between. CDR3 nucleotide sequence: TGTGCCAGCAGCCAAGAGGGGAAGTCCGGGGAGCTGTTTTTT. Residues: CASSQEGKSGELFF.

The chain employs TRBV4-1 and TRBJ1-3; D is uncertain. Looked up from germline, CDR1 is MGHRA and CDR2 is YSYEKL. This CDR3 contains 15 residues. V lost 0 bases and J lost 6, with 12 bases in between. In nucleotides, the CDR3 is TGCGCCAGCAGCCAAGATGACTGGAGTGAAAACACCATATATTTT. It translates to CASSQDDWSENTIYF.

This clone has just a few counts. V usage is TRBV29-1 and J usage is TRBJ1-2; 7 nucleotides agree with TRBD1. The CDR3 loop spans 14 amino acids. CDR1 is SQVTM and CDR2 is ANQGSEA in the germline V gene. Germline trimming cut 3 bases from V and 7 bases from J; bases unmatched to any gene: 11. CDR3 DNA sequence: TGCAGCGTTGATCCCTTGACAGGGACAATTGGCTACACCTTC. Amino acids: CSVDPLTGTIGYTF.

In this sample, this clone turned up a few times. The rearrangement joins TRBV2 to TRBJ1-2, with D possibly TRBD1 on 5 matching bases. V was pared by 8 bases and J by 1 base, with 14 bases between. This CDR3 is 14 amino acids long. Per the germline V gene, CDR1 is SNHLY and CDR2 is FYNNEI. CDR3 region: CASFLAGLNYGYTF. CDR3 sequence (DNA): TGTGCCAGCTTCTTGGCAGGGCTTAACTATGGCTACACCTTC.

This chain links TRBV30 with TRBJ2-7; TRBD2 might be the D (5 bases). This CDR3 has 13 residues. Trimming left V 5 bases short and J 3 bases short, with 14 bases between. CDR1 and CDR2 from the germline V gene are GTSNPN and SVGIG (reference sequence). The CDR3 is CAWRSGSLYEQYF. The CDR3 DNA reads TGTGCCTGGCGTTCGGGGAGCCTCTACGAGCAGTACTTC.